This T cell receptor beta chain was sequenced for a study of PD-1 blockade in classical Hodgkin lymphoma. This clone was counted a single time. Its target is unknown. Trimming stripped 0 bases from V and 6 bases from J, with 18 bases between. CDR1 and CDR2 (germline): MNHEY, SMNVEV (reference sequence). CDR3 length equals 16 residues. Study outcomes and limitations: Healthy donors reportedly exceeded newly diagnosed patients in baseline TCR diversity.

Time point denoted: newly diagnosed, previously untreated cHL patient sample. The repertoire was sequenced with immunoSEQ multiplex PCR; TCRdb's copy has only in-frame clones and lacks some. This sample has approximately 47,000 clones; approximately 91% occur once, and the top ten carry approximately 4.9%. The sample taken for sequencing was peripheral blood mononuclear cells (PBMCs). The rearrangement links TRBV27 to TRBJ2-7, with D perhaps TRBD1 (5 bases). The receptor's source is a human donor with classical Hodgkin lymphoma. The CDR3 loop reads CASSLSHRPGSAEQYF. The CDR3 region has the DNA TGTGCCAGCAGTTTATCCCACAGGCCTGGTTCGGCCGAGCAGTACTTC.